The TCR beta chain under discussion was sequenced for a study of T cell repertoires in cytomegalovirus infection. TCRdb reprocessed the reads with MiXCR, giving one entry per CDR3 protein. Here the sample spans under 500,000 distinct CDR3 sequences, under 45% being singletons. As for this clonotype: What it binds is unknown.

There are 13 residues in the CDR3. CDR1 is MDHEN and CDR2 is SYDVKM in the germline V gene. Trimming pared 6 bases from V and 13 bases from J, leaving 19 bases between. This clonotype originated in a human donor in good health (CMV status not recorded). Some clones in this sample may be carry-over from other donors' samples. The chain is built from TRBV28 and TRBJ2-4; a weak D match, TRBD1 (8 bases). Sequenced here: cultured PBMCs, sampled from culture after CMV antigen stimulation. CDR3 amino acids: CASRVNRGGVQYF. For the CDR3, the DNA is TGTGCCAGCAGAGTCAACAGGGGGGGGGTCCAGTACTTC.